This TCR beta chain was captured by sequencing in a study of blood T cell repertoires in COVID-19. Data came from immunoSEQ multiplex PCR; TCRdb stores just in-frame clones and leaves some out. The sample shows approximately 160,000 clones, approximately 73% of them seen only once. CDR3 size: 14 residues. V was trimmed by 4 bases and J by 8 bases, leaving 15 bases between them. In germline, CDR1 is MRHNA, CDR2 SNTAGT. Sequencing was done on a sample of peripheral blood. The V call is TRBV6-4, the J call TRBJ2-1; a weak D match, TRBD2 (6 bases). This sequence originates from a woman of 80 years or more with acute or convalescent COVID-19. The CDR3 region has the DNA TGTGCCAGCAGTGGGGAGTTAGGAGGGCATGAGCAGTTCTTC. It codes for CASSGELGGHEQFF.